A single sample is the source of the 30 T cell receptor beta chains below, sequenced in a study of identical twins. TCRdb used MiXCR to reprocess the 5' RACE reads, holding one entry per CDR3 protein. Counted here are approximately 410,000 distinct CDR3 sequences, around a sixth occurring once; the ten biggest clones make up 10% to 15%. Sequencing was carried out using naive T cells sorted from blood. All receptors come from a man between 50 and 59 years old in good health.

The sample holds many counts of this clonotype. The chain uses TRBV6-1 and TRBJ2-2; TRBD1 is a possible D gene (6 bases). This CDR3 is built from 13 residues. CDR1 is MNHNS and CDR2 is SASEGT in the germline V gene. Trimming shortened V by 10 bases and J by 4 bases, and 13 bases separated the two germline ends. CDR3 in amino acids: CATAQGFTGELFF. The CDR3 DNA reads as TGTGCCACTGCACAGGGATTCACCGGGGAGCTGTTTTTT.

The chain has TRBV18 and TRBJ2-3, with D unclear. Deletions cut 5 bases from V and 2 bases from J, with 5 bases between. The CDR3 extends over 12 amino acids. CDR1 is KGHSH and CDR2 is LQKENI in the germline V gene. The CDR3 DNA reads as TGTGCCAGCTCAACTTACACAGATACGCAGTATTTT. Translation gives CASSTYTDTQYF.

This clonotype was observed a handful of times. The J gene is TRBJ2-3, the V gene TRBV5-1; D not certain. The CDR3 has 16 residues. Trimming took 4 bases from V and 2 from J, leaving 17 bases between them. The germline gives CDR1 SGHRS, CDR2 YFSETQ. This chain's CDR3 is CASSPLDGVPTDTQYF. The CDR3 DNA is TGCGCCAGCAGCCCCCTCGACGGTGTACCCACAGATACGCAGTATTTT.

CDR3 sequence: CASSGREQFF. The CDR3, as DNA: TGTGCCAGCTCGGGGCGGGAGCAGTTCTTC. This chain connects TRBV18 to TRBJ2-1; D might be TRBD1 (5 bases). The germline V gene has CDR1 KGHSH and CDR2 LQKENI. V was pared by 6 bases and J by 10 bases, with 7 bases between. The CDR3 contains 10 residues.

This clonotype was found a few times. The chain links TRBV27 to TRBJ1-5; tentatively, D is TRBD1 (5 bases). The CDR3 extends over 15 amino acids. Germline CDR1 is MNHEY and CDR2 is SMNVEV (reference sequence). Trimming left V 5 bases short and J 3 bases short, with 14 bases between. CDR3 sequence reads: CASSKEDGHNQPQHF. CDR3 nucleotides: TGTGCCAGCAGTAAAGAGGACGGACACAATCAGCCCCAGCATTTT.

This clonotype was counted at least ten times. This chain joins TRBV6-2 or TRBV6-3 and TRBJ2-3; D is unresolved. CDR3 size: 15 residues. The V gene's germline CDR1 is MNHEY and CDR2 SVGEGT. Trimming took off 0 bases at V and 3 bases at J, with 10 bases between the two ends. CDR3: CASSYSFRSTDTQYF. For the CDR3, the DNA is TGTGCCAGCAGTTACTCGTTTAGAAGTACAGATACGCAGTATTTT.

The chain employs TRBV5-1 and TRBJ2-1; the D gene is possibly TRBD2 (6 bases). Trimming stripped 3 bases from V and 10 bases from J, with 17 bases between. The CDR3 contains 14 residues. Germline V gene lookup returns CDR1 SGHRS and CDR2 YFSETQ. CDR3 nucleotides: TGCGCCAGCAGCTATCAGGACTACAAGGAAGAGCAGTTCTTC. Protein product: CASSYQDYKEEQFF.

The rearrangement uses TRBV7-2 and TRBJ2-7; 11 bases align to TRBD1. The germline V gene encodes CDR1 SGHTA and CDR2 FQGNSA. The CDR3 contains 15 residues. V trimming: 6 bases; J trimming: 5 bases; junction bases outside the gene matches: 9. In DNA form, the CDR3 reads TGTGCCAGCAGGAGGGGGACAGGGGGGTTCGACGAGCAGTACTTC. It translates to CASRRGTGGFDEQYF.

The chain links TRBV7-9 to TRBJ2-2; unclear D gene. The V gene lost 2 bases and the J gene lost 1 base, with 11 bases spanning the gap. There are 16 residues in the CDR3. Germline loops: CDR1 SEHNR, CDR2 FQNEAQ (reference sequence). The CDR3: CASSLLPDMNTGELFF. CDR3 coding DNA: TGTGCCAGCAGCTTATTGCCAGATATGAACACCGGGGAGCTGTTTTTT. Full variable domain (rest looked up from reference TRBV7-9 and TRBJ2-2): DTGVSQNPRHKITKRGQNVTFRCDPISEHNRLYWYRQTLGQGPEFLTYFQNEAQLEKSRLLSDRFSAERPKGSFSTLEIQRTEQGDSAMYLCASSLLPDMNTGELFFGEGSRLTVL.

The V gene is TRBV18, the J gene TRBJ2-7; D tentatively fits TRBD1 or TRBD2 (6 bases each). V was clipped by 2 bases and J by 1 base, with 18 bases between them. The CDR3 has 17 amino acids. CDR1 is KGHSH, CDR2 LQKENI, per germline. As DNA, the CDR3 is TGTGCCAGCTCACCAGGTGTCGGAGGGGGATTGTCCTACGAGCAGTACTTC. It codes for CASSPGVGGGLSYEQYF.

This clonotype turned up a few times. The rearrangement joins TRBV4-3 to TRBJ2-7; D is possibly TRBD1 (5 bases). Trimming pared 5 bases from V and 4 bases from J, leaving 18 bases between. The germline CDR1 and CDR2 sequences are LGHNA and YSLEER. The CDR3 sequence is 15 residues long. In DNA form, the CDR3 reads TGCGCCAGCAGCGTCGGGCCGACAGTTACTTACGAGCAGTACTTC. This sequence encodes CASSVGPTVTYEQYF.

The CDR3 reads CSASWVGGFETQYF. Written as DNA, the CDR3 is TGCAGTGCTAGCTGGGTAGGAGGTTTCGAGACCCAGTACTTC. The V gene is TRBV20-1, the J gene TRBJ2-5; D may be TRBD2 (5 bases). V was pared by 3 bases and J by 5 bases, with 16 bases between. Germline CDR1 and CDR2: DFQATT and SNEGSKA (reference sequence). The CDR3 has 14 residues.

This clonotype was observed many times. The chain joins TRBV7-9 to TRBJ2-3; maybe TRBD2 (5 bases). Trimming cost V 3 bases and J 1 base, with 11 bases left between them. Germline CDR1 and CDR2: SEHNR and FQNEAQ (reference sequence). The CDR3 extends over 15 amino acids. The DNA for the CDR3 is TGTGCCAGCAGCTTCGGTCGTAGCGGCACAGATACGCAGTATTTT. Its protein product is CASSFGRSGTDTQYF.

This clonotype has at least ten counts. V and J are TRBV6-1 and TRBJ2-1, with D maybe TRBD1 (7 bases). This CDR3 contains 13 residues. V lost 5 bases and J lost 4, with 9 bases in between. Germline CDR1 is MNHNS and CDR2 is SASEGT. The CDR3 is CASSPGGYNEQFF. The CDR3, as DNA: TGTGCCAGCAGTCCAGGGGGGTACAATGAGCAGTTCTTC.

The chain has TRBV6-2 or TRBV6-3 and TRBJ2-7; TRBD1 is a possible D gene (6 bases). The CDR3 totals 14 residues. V shed 6 bases and J shed 2 bases, with 14 bases lying between them. The germline gives CDR1 MNHEY, CDR2 SVGEGT. The CDR3 reads CASRPSGVPYEQYF. CDR3 DNA sequence: TGTGCCAGCAGACCCTCAGGGGTCCCCTACGAGCAGTACTTC.

This clonotype has more than one count but fewer than ten. V and J are TRBV5-1 and TRBJ1-1, with 7 bases that match TRBD1. J gave up 8 bases and V 4 bases, and 17 bases lay outside the gene matches. In germline, CDR1 is SGHRS, CDR2 YFSETQ. The CDR3 sequence is 16 residues long. The CDR3 region has the DNA TGCGCCAGCAGCAAGGGACAGTCCCCAACTAAACGAGAAGCTTTCTTT. Translated, it gives CASSKGQSPTKREAFF.

This clonotype was seen a few times. This chain uses TRBV5-1 with TRBJ2-1; 8 positions match TRBD1. Germline-derived CDR1 and CDR2 are SGHRS and YFSETQ. The CDR3 is 16 residues long. V lost 0 bases, J lost 4 bases, and 6 bases stayed unmatched. This chain's CDR3 is CASSLDAGGLYNEQFF. The DNA of the CDR3 is TGCGCCAGCAGCTTGGACGCAGGGGGCCTGTACAATGAGCAGTTCTTC. The full variable domain, rest sourced from reference TRBV5-1 and TRBJ2-1, is KAGVTQTPRYLIKTRGQQVTLSCSPISGHRSVSWYQQTPGQGLQFLFEYFSETQRNKGNFPGRFSGRQFSNSRSEMNVSTLELGDSALYLCASSLDAGGLYNEQFFGPGTRLTVL.

J is TRBJ2-1 and V is TRBV11-1; 12 nucleotides align to TRBD2. The J segment lost 0 bases and the V segment lost 1 base, leaving 13 bases of the junction unmatched. This CDR3 is built from 21 residues. Germline V gives CDR1 SGHAT, CDR2 FQDESV (reference sequence). The CDR3 region is CASSLDPGLAGTRSSYNEQFF. The CDR3 nucleotides read TGTGCCAGCAGCTTAGACCCAGGACTAGCGGGAACTCGGAGCTCCTACAATGAGCAGTTCTTC.

This clonotype was seen at least ten times. The V and J genes are TRBV4-1 and TRBJ1-2; a weak D match, TRBD1 (5 bases). The CDR3 runs 15 residues. The V gene lost 4 bases and the J gene lost 12 bases, with 24 bases spanning the gap. CDR1 is MGHRA, CDR2 YSYEKL, per germline. The CDR3 nucleotides are TGCGCCAGCAGCCTACGCGCTGGGAGTGCAGCGGGGCACACCTTC. This sequence encodes CASSLRAGSAAGHTF.

The chain carries TRBV14 and TRBJ1-1, with TRBD1 as a possible D gene (6 bases). Germline V gene lookup returns CDR1 SGHDN and CDR2 FVKESK. V was shortened by 1 base and J by 2 bases, with 11 bases between the two germline ends. This CDR3 contains 15 residues. In DNA form, the CDR3 reads TGTGCCAGCAGCCAAGTAGGGGGAGGAAACACTGAAGCTTTCTTT. As protein: CASSQVGGGNTEAFF.

This sequence joins TRBV28 and TRBJ2-7, with 12 bases that match TRBD1. The ends lost 6 bases at V and 4 bases at J; junction bases unmatched: 10. The CDR3 extends over 16 amino acids. Germline CDR1 MDHEN, CDR2 SYDVKM. CDR3 sequence: CASRANLGQGAYEQYF. The CDR3 bases are TGTGCCAGCAGAGCCAACCTGGGACAGGGGGCTTACGAGCAGTACTTC.

V gene TRBV20-1 combines with J gene TRBJ1-6; D gene uncertain. Trimming took 4 bases from V and 7 from J, leaving 14 bases between them. This CDR3 has 14 residues. CDR1 is DFQATT, CDR2 SNEGSKA, per germline (reference sequence). CDR3 nucleotides: TGCAGTGCTAACTCTAACAACGGGAATTCACCCCTCCACTTT. Translated, it gives CSANSNNGNSPLHF.

This CDR3 reads CASTRDPGQTNYGYTF. The DNA of the CDR3 is TGTGCCAGCACCCGGGACCCGGGGCAGACTAACTATGGCTACACCTTC. The V call is TRBV5-4, the J call TRBJ1-2, with D possibly matching TRBD1 (5 bases). Trimming left V 6 bases short and J 0 bases short, with 18 bases between. Germline loops: CDR1 SGHNT, CDR2 YYREEE (reference sequence). There are 16 residues in the CDR3. The full variable domain, completed using reference TRBV5-4 and TRBJ1-2, is ETGVTQSPTHLIKTRGQQVTLRCSSQSGHNTVSWYQQALGQGPQFIFQYYREEENGRGNFPPRFSGLQFPNYSSELNVNALELDDSALYLCASTRDPGQTNYGYTFGSGTRLTVV.

This clonotype has a handful of counts. The CDR3 DNA sequence: TGCAGTGCTAGAGATATCAGGCGCCTCACAGATACGCAGTATTTT. This sequence encodes CSARDIRRLTDTQYF. The chain has TRBV20-1 and TRBJ2-3, with D uncertain. Germline CDR1 DFQATT, CDR2 SNEGSKA (reference sequence). This CDR3 has 15 residues. Trimming removed 0 bases from V and 2 bases from J, with 12 bases in between.

This clonotype was observed many times. The gene calls are TRBV5-1 and TRBJ1-1; 10 nucleotides line up with TRBD1. Germline values: CDR1 SGHRS, CDR2 YFSETQ. V dropped 4 bases and J dropped 2; count of bases not matched to a gene: 5. The CDR3 has 15 amino acids. In DNA form, the CDR3 reads TGCGCCAGCAGCCAGAGGACAGGGGGTAACACTGAAGCTTTCTTT. This encodes CASSQRTGGNTEAFF.

V and J are TRBV7-9 and TRBJ2-5; weak D call: TRBD2 (6 bases). The germline V gene has CDR1 SEHNR and CDR2 FQNEAQ (reference sequence). The CDR3 sequence is 14 residues long. Trimming removed 5 bases at V and 5 bases at J, with 15 bases between. The CDR3 spells CASSRFGGWETQYF. In DNA form, the CDR3 reads TGTGCCAGCAGCCGGTTCGGGGGATGGGAGACCCAGTACTTC.

V usage is TRBV6-2 or TRBV6-3 and J usage is TRBJ2-3, with TRBD2 matching over 9 bases. J lost 5 bases, V lost 4 bases, and 4 bases had no gene match. Germline CDR1 reads MNHEY; CDR2 reads SVGEGT. The CDR3 is 14 amino acids. The CDR3: CASSFGLARDTQYF. As DNA, the CDR3 is TGTGCCAGCAGTTTCGGACTAGCGAGAGATACGCAGTATTTT.

This chain joins TRBV4-1 and TRBJ2-1, with 10 bases identical to TRBD2. The CDR3 contains 16 residues. Trimming removed 5 bases from V and 0 bases from J; junction bases left unmatched: 4. Germline values: CDR1 MGHRA, CDR2 YSYEKL. The CDR3 DNA follows: TGCGCCAGCAGCAGGGGACTAGCGACCTCCTACAATGAGCAGTTCTTC. Translation: CASSRGLATSYNEQFF.

This clonotype came up many times. The rearrangement links TRBV27 to TRBJ1-6; D uncertain. There are 13 residues in the CDR3. Trimming removed 5 bases at V and 6 bases at J, with 8 bases between. Germline CDR1 is MNHEY and CDR2 is SMNVEV (reference sequence). The CDR3 sequence is CASSPDRNSPLHF. The DNA for the CDR3 is TGTGCCAGCAGTCCGGACCGTAATTCACCCCTCCACTTT.

The V call is TRBV30, the J call TRBJ2-2; 8 nucleotides agree with TRBD2. This CDR3 has 15 amino acids. Germline lookup yields CDR1 GTSNPN and CDR2 SVGIG (reference sequence). The trim removed 3 bases at V and 3 bases at J, leaving 6 bases unmatched. CDR3 bases: TGTGCCTGGAGACGGGAGGGCTTGGACACCGGGGAGCTGTTTTTT. It yields the protein CAWRREGLDTGELFF. Looking up the rest from reference TRBV30 and TRBJ2-2 gives the full variable domain: SQTIHQWPATLVQPVGSPLSLECTVEGTSNPNLYWYRQAAGRGLQLLFYSVGIGQISSEVPQNLSASRPQDRQFILSSKKLLLSDSGFYLCAWRREGLDTGELFFGEGSRLTVL.